This T cell receptor beta chain was documented in a study of blood T cell repertoires in COVID-19. Study-wide context: Nucleic acid was either cDNA or gDNA, and it came from T cells, B-cell-depleted T cells, or PBMCs.

Germline-derived CDR1 and CDR2 are SGHDT and YYEEEE. This CDR3 spans 14 amino acids. V lost 4 bases and J 6 bases, leaving 13 bases between the germline ends. Authors' data handling: From reference gene primer amplification, estimates of nucleated cell counts were derived. Generated by immunoSEQ multiplex PCR, the TCRdb table keeps only in-frame clones and is missing some. The V and J calls and clone size are taken from that table; D and trimming were inferred from the DNA. The data hold under 250,000 clones, with nearly 95% observed a single time. The chain joins TRBV5-6 to TRBJ1-4, with D possibly being TRBD1 (6 bases). What was sequenced was peripheral blood. This TCR was recovered from a man between 25 and 39 years old with COVID-19, enrolled during active disease. DNA for the CDR3: TGTGCCAGCAGCAGGCGACAGGAAGATGAAAAACTGTTTTTT. It yields the protein CASSRRQEDEKLFF.